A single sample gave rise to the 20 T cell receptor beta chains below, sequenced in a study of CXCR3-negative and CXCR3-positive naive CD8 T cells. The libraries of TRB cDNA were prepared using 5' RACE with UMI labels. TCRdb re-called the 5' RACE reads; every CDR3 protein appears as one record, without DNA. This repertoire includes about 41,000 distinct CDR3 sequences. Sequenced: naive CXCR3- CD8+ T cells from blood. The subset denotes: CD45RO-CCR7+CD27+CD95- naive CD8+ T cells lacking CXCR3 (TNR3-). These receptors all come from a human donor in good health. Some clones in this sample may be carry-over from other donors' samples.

The CDR3 is CASRPGQGDLSYNEQFF. The gene calls are TRBV12-3 or TRBV12-4 and TRBJ2-1; TCRdb proposes TRBD1, but this gene call is untestable without DNA. This CDR3 comprises 17 residues.

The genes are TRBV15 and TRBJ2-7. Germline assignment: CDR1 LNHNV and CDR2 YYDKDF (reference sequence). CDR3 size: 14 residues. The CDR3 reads CATSRVEGSYEQYF.

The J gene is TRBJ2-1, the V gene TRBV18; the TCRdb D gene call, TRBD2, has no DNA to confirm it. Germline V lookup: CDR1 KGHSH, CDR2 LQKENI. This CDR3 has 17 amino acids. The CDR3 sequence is CASSPPTSGGFTHEQFF.

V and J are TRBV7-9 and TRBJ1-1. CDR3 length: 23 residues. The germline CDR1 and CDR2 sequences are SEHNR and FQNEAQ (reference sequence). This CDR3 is CASSLAFAIGQYGSRLAGTEAFF.

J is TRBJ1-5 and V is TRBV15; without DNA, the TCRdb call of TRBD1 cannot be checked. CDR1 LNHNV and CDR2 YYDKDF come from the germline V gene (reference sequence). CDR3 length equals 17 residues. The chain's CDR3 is CATSRALTGASNQPQHF.

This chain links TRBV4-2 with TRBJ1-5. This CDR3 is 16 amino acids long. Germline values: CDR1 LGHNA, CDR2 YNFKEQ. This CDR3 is CASSQEAAAGNQPQHF.

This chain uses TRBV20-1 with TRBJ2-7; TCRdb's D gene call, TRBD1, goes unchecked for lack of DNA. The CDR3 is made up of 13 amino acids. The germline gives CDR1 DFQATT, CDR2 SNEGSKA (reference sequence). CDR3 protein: CSARSQTGYEQYF.

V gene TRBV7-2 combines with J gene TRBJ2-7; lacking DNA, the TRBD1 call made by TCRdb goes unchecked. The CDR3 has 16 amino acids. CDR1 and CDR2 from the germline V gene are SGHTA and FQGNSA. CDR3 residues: CASSPTIVSGVNEQYF.

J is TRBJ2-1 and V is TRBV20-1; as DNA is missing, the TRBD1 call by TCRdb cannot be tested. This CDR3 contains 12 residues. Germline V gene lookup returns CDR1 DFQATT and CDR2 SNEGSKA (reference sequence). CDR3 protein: CSARYRDNEQFF.

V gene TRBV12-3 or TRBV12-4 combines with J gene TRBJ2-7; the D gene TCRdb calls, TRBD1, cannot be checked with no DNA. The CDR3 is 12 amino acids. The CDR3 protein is CASSPGQFQQYF.

This CDR3 is CASTGRPTGSGSYEQYF. The chain recombines TRBV25-1 with TRBJ2-7; TCRdb lists TRBD1, though no DNA is available to test this call. Germline loops: CDR1 MGHDK, CDR2 SYGVNS. The CDR3 is made up of 17 amino acids.

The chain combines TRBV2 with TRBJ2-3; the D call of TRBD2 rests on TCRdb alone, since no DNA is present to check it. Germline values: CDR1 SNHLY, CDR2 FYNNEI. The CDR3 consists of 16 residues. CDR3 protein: CASSEADGSFFDTQYF.

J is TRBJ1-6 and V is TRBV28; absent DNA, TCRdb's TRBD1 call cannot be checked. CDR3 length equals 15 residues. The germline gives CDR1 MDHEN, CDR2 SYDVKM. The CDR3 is CASSLPGGSYSPLHF.

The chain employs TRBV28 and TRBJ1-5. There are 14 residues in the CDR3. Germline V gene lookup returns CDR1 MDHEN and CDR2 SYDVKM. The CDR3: CASSYAGSNQPQHF.

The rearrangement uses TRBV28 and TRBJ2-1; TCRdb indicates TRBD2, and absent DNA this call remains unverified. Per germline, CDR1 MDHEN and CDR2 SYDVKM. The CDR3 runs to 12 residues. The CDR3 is CASRTINNEQFF.

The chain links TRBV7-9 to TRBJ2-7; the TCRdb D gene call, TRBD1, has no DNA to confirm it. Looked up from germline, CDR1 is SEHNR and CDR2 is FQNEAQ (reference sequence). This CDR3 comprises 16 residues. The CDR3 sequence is CASSFFPGQPNYEQYF.

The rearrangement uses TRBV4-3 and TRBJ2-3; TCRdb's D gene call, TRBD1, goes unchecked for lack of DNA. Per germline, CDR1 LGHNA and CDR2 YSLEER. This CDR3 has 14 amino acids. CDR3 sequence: CASSPRYTTDTQYF.

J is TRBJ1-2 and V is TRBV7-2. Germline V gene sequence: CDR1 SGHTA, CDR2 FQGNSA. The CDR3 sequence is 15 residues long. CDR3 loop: CASSLSGNEDYGYTF.

CDR3 residues: CASSQVAGEGSYNEQFF. V gene TRBV14 combines with J gene TRBJ2-1; checking the TCRdb D call of TRBD2 is not possible without DNA. CDR1 SGHDN and CDR2 FVKESK come from the germline V gene. The CDR3 has 17 residues.

CDR3: CASSQPPGMTGRTEAFF. The chain links TRBV3-1 to TRBJ1-1; TCRdb designates TRBD1, a call that cannot be tested without DNA. The CDR3 spans 17 residues. Germline V gene sequence: CDR1 LGHDT, CDR2 YNNKEL (reference sequence).